This entry lists 23 T cell receptor beta chains sequenced from one sample in a study of OX40 agonist ivuxolimab in advanced cancers. Clones were sequenced by immunoSEQ multiplex PCR, and TCRdb holds only the in-frame ones, with some missing. The sample holds tens of thousands of clones, about 90% seen once. The source material was CD4+ or CD8+ T cells sorted from blood, sampled in a trial of the OX40 agonist ivuxolimab. These TCRs come from an adult with an advanced solid tumor such as melanoma, head and neck, liver or kidney cancer.

In this sample, this clone turned up once. V usage is TRBV4-3 and J usage is TRBJ2-4; 8 bases agree with TRBD1. The CDR3 loop spans 19 amino acids. After removal of 0 bases from V and 3 bases from J, the junction contained 13 bases not matched to a gene. Germline lookup yields CDR1 LGHNA and CDR2 YSLEER. CDR3 coding DNA: TGCGCCAGCAGCCAAGATCACGGACAGGGACTGTTTGGCAAAAACATTCAGTACTTC. Its translation: CASSQDHGQGLFGKNIQYF.

The CDR3 sequence is CASSLGGRLAGPTGELFF. The CDR3 nucleotides are TGTGCCAGCAGCTTAGGGGGTCGGCTAGCGGGCCCCACCGGGGAGCTGTTTTTT. The rearrangement links TRBV7-2 to TRBJ2-2, with 8 bases identical to TRBD2. CDR1 is SGHTA, CDR2 FQGNSA, per germline. The CDR3 loop spans 18 amino acids. The trim removed 1 base at V and 4 bases at J, leaving 11 bases unmatched.

This sequence joins TRBV6-6 and TRBJ1-3, with D hard to call. Germline-derived CDR1 and CDR2 are MNHNY and SVGAGI (reference sequence). V lost 0 bases and J lost 4, with 10 bases in between. The CDR3 has 15 amino acids. Here the CDR3 reads CASSYSRGSGNTIYF. The CDR3 bases are TGTGCCAGCAGTTACTCTCGGGGAAGCGGAAACACCATATATTTT.

The chain couples TRBV11-3 to TRBJ2-1; TRBD2 aligns across 13 bases. CDR3 length: 15 amino acids. The germline V gene has CDR1 SGHNT and CDR2 YENEEA. The ends lost 3 bases at V and 7 bases at J; junction bases unmatched: 3. CDR3 region: CASSLILAGGNEQFF. For the CDR3, the DNA is TGTGCCAGCAGCTTGATACTAGCGGGAGGGAATGAGCAGTTCTTC.

The rearrangement links TRBV7-3 to TRBJ2-1, with no clear D. Per germline, CDR1 SGHTA and CDR2 FQGTGA. CDR3 length equals 14 residues. The ends were cut back, 5 bases at V and 3 bases at J, with 11 bases in the middle. Here the CDR3 reads CASSPRASYNEQFF. The DNA of the CDR3 is TGTGCCAGCAGCCCCCGGGCGAGCTACAATGAGCAGTTCTTC.

The chain couples TRBV29-1 to TRBJ2-3; TRBD2 agrees at 7 bases. Germline V gives CDR1 SQVTM, CDR2 ANQGSEA. There are 12 residues in the CDR3. The V and J ends lost 4 bases and 6 bases, in that order; junction bases with no gene match: 4. The CDR3 reads CSVVAGGDTQYF. The DNA for the CDR3 is TGCAGCGTTGTAGCGGGTGGGGATACGCAGTATTTT.

The table lists this clone with a few counts. The chain couples TRBV5-1 to TRBJ1-1, with D possibly being TRBD1 (6 bases). Trimming took off 0 bases at V and 5 bases at J, with 14 bases between the two ends. The CDR3 has 15 amino acids. CDR1 and CDR2 from the germline V gene are SGHRS and YFSETQ. The CDR3 loop is CASSLVPGAYTEAFF. In DNA, the CDR3 is TGCGCCAGCAGCTTGGTTCCGGGGGCTTATACTGAAGCTTTCTTT.

The J gene is TRBJ1-1, the V gene TRBV6-1, with no clear D. Trimming took 2 bases from V and 7 from J, leaving 14 bases between them. The CDR3 runs 14 residues. Germline V gives CDR1 MNHNS, CDR2 SASEGT. The CDR3 nucleotides read TGTGCCAGCAGTGAATTAGAGGGTTTAGGTGAAGCTTTCTTT. It encodes CASSELEGLGEAFF.

CDR3 region: CASSRPGRQETQYF. DNA for the CDR3: TGTGCCAGCAGCCGACCGGGACGACAAGAGACCCAGTACTTC. The chain recombines TRBV6-5 with TRBJ2-5; D tentatively fits TRBD1 or TRBD2 (5 bases each). Per germline, CDR1 MNHEY and CDR2 SVGAGI. The CDR3 extends over 14 amino acids. V shed 6 bases and J shed 2 bases, with 13 bases lying between them.

The V gene is TRBV28, the J gene TRBJ2-5, with 8 bases fitting TRBD1. The CDR3 runs to 14 residues. Trimming cost V 4 bases and J 5 bases; bases outside gene matches: 6. Germline V CDR1 and CDR2: MDHEN, SYDVKM. This CDR3 reads CASSWDRLRETQYF. For the CDR3, the DNA is TGTGCCAGCAGTTGGGACAGGTTAAGGGAGACCCAGTACTTC.

The chain's CDR3 is CASSLAQGGTNEKLFF. Here the CDR3 DNA reads TGCGCCAGCAGCTTGGCCCAGGGTGGAACTAATGAAAAACTGTTTTTT. The chain couples TRBV5-1 to TRBJ1-4, with D possibly matching TRBD1 (5 bases). Trimming removed 0 bases from V and 1 base from J, with 10 bases in between. The CDR3 has 16 amino acids. Germline assignment: CDR1 SGHRS and CDR2 YFSETQ.

The rearrangement uses TRBV11-2 and TRBJ2-1; D is unresolved. This CDR3 has 14 residues. V was trimmed by 0 bases and J by 6 bases, leaving 9 bases between them. CDR1 is SGHAT, CDR2 FQNNGV, per germline. The CDR3 spells CASSLDVVSNEQFF. DNA of the CDR3: TGTGCCAGCAGCTTAGATGTGGTGTCCAATGAGCAGTTCTTC.

In this sample, this clone turned up once. The V and J genes are TRBV11-2 and TRBJ2-7; 9 nucleotides agree with TRBD2. Germline V gives CDR1 SGHAT, CDR2 FQNNGV. V shed 2 bases and J 3 bases; nucleotides not matched to a gene: 5. The CDR3 is 15 residues long. CDR3 coding DNA: TGTGCCAGCAGCTTAACCACTAGCGGGTTCTACGAGCAGTACTTC. Its protein is CASSLTTSGFYEQYF.

This rearrangement joins TRBV11-3 to TRBJ1-4, with a tentative D call TRBD1 (5 bases). CDR3 length: 14 residues. The V and J ends lost 3 bases and 5 bases respectively, with 10 bases between them. Germline assignment: CDR1 SGHNT and CDR2 YENEEA. Here the CDR3 DNA reads TGTGCCAGCAGCTTCGGACAAAGGAATGAAAAACTGTTTTTT. It encodes CASSFGQRNEKLFF.

The chain combines TRBV7-2 with TRBJ2-5; TRBD1 is a possible D gene (6 bases). V was cut by 3 bases and J by 1 base, with 12 bases left in between. Germline CDR1 is SGHTA and CDR2 is FQGNSA. CDR3 size: 15 residues. CDR3 in amino acids: CASSLVQTGQETQYF. In nucleotides, the CDR3 is TGTGCCAGCAGCTTGGTCCAGACAGGCCAAGAGACCCAGTACTTC.

V gene TRBV28 combines with J gene TRBJ2-3; D unclear. V lost 4 bases and J 3 bases, leaving 8 bases between the germline ends. The germline CDR1 and CDR2 sequences are MDHEN and SYDVKM. The CDR3 has 13 amino acids. This chain's CDR3 is CASSSPITDTQYF. The DNA of the CDR3 is TGTGCCAGCAGTTCCCCGATTACAGATACGCAGTATTTT.

CDR3 sequence (DNA): TGTGCCAGCAGCCCCGGTCTGATTTTGGGACACAATGAGCAGTTCTTC. It codes for CASSPGLILGHNEQFF. The V gene is TRBV5-6, the J gene TRBJ2-1; tentatively, D is TRBD1 or TRBD2 (5 bases each). Looked up from germline, CDR1 is SGHDT and CDR2 is YYEEEE. This CDR3 comprises 16 residues. Trimming took 4 bases from V and 5 from J, leaving 19 bases between them.

This chain connects TRBV2 to TRBJ2-3; 8 nucleotides match TRBD2. The CDR3 has 15 residues. Trimming took 5 bases from V and 4 from J; bases not matched to a gene: 8. Germline assignment: CDR1 SNHLY and CDR2 FYNNEI. This chain's CDR3 is CASSPGLVASDTQYF. The CDR3 region has the DNA TGTGCCAGCAGTCCGGGACTAGTAGCTTCAGATACGCAGTATTTT.

The chain recombines TRBV15 with TRBJ1-1; D is uncertain. Trimming pared 0 bases from V and 2 bases from J, leaving 1 base between. Germline loops: CDR1 LNHNV, CDR2 YYDKDF (reference sequence). The length of the CDR3 is 12 residues. Here the CDR3 reads CATSRDNTEAFF. CDR3 nucleotide sequence: TGTGCCACCAGCAGAGATAACACTGAAGCTTTCTTT.

The gene calls are TRBV5-5 and TRBJ2-7; D possibly uses TRBD1 or TRBD2 (5 bases each). CDR1 SGHKS and CDR2 YYEKEE come from the germline V gene (reference sequence). V lost 1 base to trimming and J lost 1 base, with 15 bases between them. The CDR3 loop spans 16 amino acids. CDR3 sequence (DNA): TGTGCCAGCAGCTTGCCATCTGGGGGAAAATCCTACGAGCAGTACTTC. Protein product: CASSLPSGGKSYEQYF.

The chain couples TRBV5-5 to TRBJ1-1; D uncertain. Trimming took 7 bases from V and 3 from J, leaving 16 bases between them. CDR3 length equals 14 residues. Germline CDR1 reads SGHKS; CDR2 reads YYEKEE (reference sequence). The CDR3 protein is CASERRGIDTEAFF. The CDR3 DNA sequence: TGTGCCAGCGAACGACGGGGAATCGACACTGAAGCTTTCTTT.

This clone was counted once. The chain couples TRBV6-1 to TRBJ2-3; TRBD2 aligns across 12 bases. Looked up from germline, CDR1 is MNHNS and CDR2 is SASEGT. The length of the CDR3 is 18 residues. After removal of 3 bases from V and 3 bases from J, the junction contained 10 bases not matched to a gene. The CDR3 DNA is TGTGCCAGCAGTGATCGGGCGACTAGCGGGAGTCAAACAGATACGCAGTATTTT. The encoded protein is CASSDRATSGSQTDTQYF.

The chain employs TRBV11-2 and TRBJ2-1, with D possibly being TRBD1 (6 bases). Trimming pared 6 bases from V and 8 bases from J, leaving 17 bases between. The CDR3 has 14 residues. The germline V gene encodes CDR1 SGHAT and CDR2 FQNNGV. In DNA, the CDR3 is TGTGCCAGCAGAGAGGCAGGGAAGGGGGATGAGCAGTTCTTC. Translation gives CASREAGKGDEQFF.